One and the same sample provided the 31 T cell receptor beta chains below, sequenced in a study of cytomegalovirus exposure and HLA in healthy donors. Repertoires were generated with immunoSEQ multiplex PCR, while TCRdb's copy carries only in-frame clones and drops some. The table shows 150,000 to 200,000 clones, with around 85% occurring only once. Input material: PBMCs. The receptor source for this set is a man younger than 35 in good health and CMV-seropositive.

The chain uses TRBV18 and TRBJ2-2; 11 nucleotides align to TRBD2. Germline loops: CDR1 KGHSH, CDR2 LQKENI. The CDR3 consists of 18 residues. Trimming cost V 3 bases and J 2 bases; bases outside gene matches: 8. For the CDR3, the DNA is TGTGCCAGCTCACCCTTCTCACTAGCGGGAGACAACACCGGGGAGCTGTTTTTT. Residues: CASSPFSLAGDNTGELFF.

V is TRBV28 and J is TRBJ2-1; a possible D gene is TRBD2 (6 bases). Germline CDR1 and CDR2: MDHEN and SYDVKM. This CDR3 is built from 13 residues. V was cut by 3 bases and J by 5 bases, with 8 bases left in between. The CDR3 sequence is CASSFWRDNEQFF. CDR3 nucleotides: TGTGCCAGCAGTTTTTGGAGGGACAATGAGCAGTTCTTC. The variable domain in full, with the rest retrieved from reference TRBV28 and TRBJ2-1, is DVKVTQSSRYLVKRTGEKVFLECVQDMDHENMFWYRQDPGLGLRLIYFSYDVKMKEKGDIPEGYSVSREKKERFSLILESASTNQTSMYLCASSFWRDNEQFFGPGTRLTVL.

The rearrangement joins TRBV30 to TRBJ2-3, with no clear D. Trimming left V 8 bases short and J 2 bases short, with 11 bases between. There are 12 residues in the CDR3. The germline gives CDR1 GTSNPN, CDR2 SVGIG (reference sequence). CDR3 nucleotide sequence: TGTGCCGGGCAGACCAACACAGATACGCAGTATTTT. This translates into CAGQTNTDTQYF. Full variable domain (rest looked up from reference TRBV30 and TRBJ2-3): SQTIHQWPATLVQPVGSPLSLECTVEGTSNPNLYWYRQAAGRGLQLLFYSVGIGQISSEVPQNLSASRPQDRQFILSSKKLLLSDSGFYLCAGQTNTDTQYFGPGTRLTVL.

The J gene is TRBJ2-6, the V gene TRBV30; perhaps TRBD1 as D (6 bases). The germline V gene encodes CDR1 GTSNPN and CDR2 SVGIG (reference sequence). V lost 3 bases and J lost 0, with 9 bases in between. The CDR3 is 15 residues long. The chain's CDR3 is CAWRPDSSGANVLTF. Here the CDR3 DNA reads TGTGCCTGGAGACCGGACAGCTCTGGGGCCAACGTCCTGACTTTC. The complete variable domain, with remaining parts taken from reference TRBV30 and TRBJ2-6, reads SQTIHQWPATLVQPVGSPLSLECTVEGTSNPNLYWYRQAAGRGLQLLFYSVGIGQISSEVPQNLSASRPQDRQFILSSKKLLLSDSGFYLCAWRPDSSGANVLTFGAGSRLTVL.

This clone was detected only once. The V gene is TRBV27, the J gene TRBJ2-3; TRBD1 is a possible D gene (5 bases). The ends were cut back, 6 bases at V and 2 bases at J, with 12 bases in the middle. Germline V gene sequence: CDR1 MNHEY, CDR2 SMNVEV (reference sequence). The CDR3 loop spans 14 amino acids. This chain's CDR3 is CASSRWGPTDTQYF. The CDR3, as DNA: TGTGCCAGCAGCCGGTGGGGCCCCACAGATACGCAGTATTTT.

V gene TRBV5-1 combines with J gene TRBJ2-5, with no clear D. Germline CDR1 SGHRS, CDR2 YFSETQ. This CDR3 is built from 15 residues. Trimming removed 0 bases at V and 1 base at J, with 10 bases between. The CDR3: CASSLDSSRQETQYF. CDR3 DNA: TGCGCCAGCAGCTTGGACAGCTCCCGCCAAGAGACCCAGTACTTC.

The chain employs TRBV4-1 and TRBJ2-7, with 9 bases matching TRBD2. V trimming: 1 base; J trimming: 6 bases; junction bases outside the gene matches: 7. Germline V gene lookup returns CDR1 MGHRA and CDR2 YSYEKL. This CDR3 region has 15 residues. The CDR3 bases are TGCGCCAGCAGCCAAGGACAGATTAGCGGGAGCGAGCAGTACTTC. Its translation is CASSQGQISGSEQYF.

The genes are TRBV5-4 and TRBJ2-1; TRBD2 matches at 14 bases. The germline gives CDR1 SGHNT, CDR2 YYREEE (reference sequence). The CDR3 has 15 amino acids. J was trimmed by 10 bases and V by 4 bases; bases with no gene match: 7. CDR3 amino acids: CASSVPGLAGGEQFF. In DNA form, the CDR3 reads TGTGCCAGCAGCGTGCCCGGACTAGCGGGGGGCGAGCAGTTCTTC.

The chain combines TRBV7-2 with TRBJ1-2; 12 bases line up with TRBD1. This CDR3 spans 17 amino acids. V lost 5 bases to trimming and J lost 8 bases; unmatched junction nucleotides: 15. The germline gives CDR1 SGHTA, CDR2 FQGNSA. CDR3 DNA: TGTGCCAGCAGCATTACGCCGGGACAGGGGGCGCGGGAAGGCTACACCTTC. This encodes CASSITPGQGAREGYTF.

This chain links TRBV11-3 with TRBJ1-3; 9 bases agree with TRBD1. This CDR3 contains 16 residues. V was pared by 5 bases and J by 4 bases, with 9 bases of the junction left unmatched. The germline V gene encodes CDR1 SGHNT and CDR2 YENEEA. The CDR3 DNA reads as TGTGCCAGCAGCCCTGGACAGGGGAAGCAAGGAAACACCATATATTTT. Encoded protein: CASSPGQGKQGNTIYF.

This chain connects TRBV6-6 to TRBJ1-1; 9 nucleotides match TRBD1. With 0 bases clipped from V and 4 bases from J, the junction kept 3 bases outside the gene matches. Germline loops: CDR1 MNHNY, CDR2 SVGAGI (reference sequence). The CDR3 covers 15 residues. The CDR3 sequence: CASSYSPGQGTEAFF. The CDR3 nucleotides are TGTGCCAGCAGTTACTCTCCGGGACAGGGCACTGAAGCTTTCTTT.

V is TRBV7-9 and J is TRBJ1-4, with D possibly TRBD1 on 5 matching bases. The germline V and J ends were trimmed by 0 bases and 6 bases, with 8 bases remaining between them. This CDR3 is 14 amino acids long. From germline, CDR1 is SEHNR and CDR2 FQNEAQ (reference sequence). The CDR3 region is CASSLAGLDEKLFF. CDR3 sequence (DNA): TGTGCCAGCAGCTTAGCGGGACTGGATGAAAAACTGTTTTTT.

This chain connects TRBV28 to TRBJ2-3; perhaps TRBD2 as D (5 bases). Germline V gene lookup returns CDR1 MDHEN and CDR2 SYDVKM. The CDR3 has 13 residues. The ends were cut back, 5 bases at V and 4 bases at J, with 10 bases in the middle. The CDR3 is CASSGRSADTQYF. The CDR3 coding sequence is TGTGCCAGCAGTGGGAGAAGTGCAGATACGCAGTATTTT.

The rearrangement joins TRBV19 to TRBJ2-7, with TRBD2 as a possible D gene (5 bases). CDR1 and CDR2 from the germline V gene are LNHDA and SQIVND (reference sequence). Trimming shortened V by 5 bases and J by 9 bases, and 17 bases separated the two germline ends. The CDR3 extends over 13 amino acids. The CDR3 sequence: CASSLSGAIWQYF. CDR3 nucleotide sequence: TGTGCCAGTAGTCTAAGCGGCGCGATATGGCAGTACTTC.

The chain couples TRBV7-9 to TRBJ2-5; D is undetermined. Germline-derived CDR1 and CDR2 are SEHNR and FQNEAQ (reference sequence). The CDR3 has 16 residues. Trimming left V 2 bases short and J 1 base short, with 14 bases between. CDR3 amino acids: CASSLTWRAFQETQYF. The CDR3, as DNA: TGTGCCAGCAGCTTAACTTGGAGAGCCTTCCAAGAGACCCAGTACTTC.

This rearrangement joins TRBV21-1 to TRBJ2-3; the D call in the table, TRBD1, was not verified against the DNA. TRBV21-1 is shown as a pseudogene. CDR3 size: 15 residues. The CDR3 is CAIRIDRAQGDTQYF. In nucleotides, the CDR3 is TGTGCCATCCGAATAGACAGGGCGCAGGGAGATACGCAGTATTTT.

This clone was counted a few times. The same CDR3 can be traced to other DNA sequences in this sample. The chain is built from TRBV28 and TRBJ1-2; D remains unclear. The CDR3 sequence is 13 residues long. Trimming removed 3 bases from V and 0 bases from J, with 5 bases in between. Germline V lookup: CDR1 MDHEN, CDR2 SYDVKM. CDR3 bases: TGTGCCAGCAGTTTTCGGGCTAACTATGGCTACACCTTC. Translating gives CASSFRANYGYTF.

The chain has TRBV5-1 and TRBJ2-4; D unresolved. Germline loops: CDR1 SGHRS, CDR2 YFSETQ. V was pared by 4 bases and J by 4 bases, with 15 bases between. The CDR3 extends over 15 amino acids. In DNA, the CDR3 is TGCGCCAGCAGCGTGGAGAGCGAGACGAAAAACATTCAGTACTTC. It encodes CASSVESETKNIQYF.

The chain recombines TRBV5-1 with TRBJ1-6, with D perhaps TRBD1 (6 bases). The germline V gene encodes CDR1 SGHRS and CDR2 YFSETQ. This CDR3 comprises 13 residues. Trimming shortened V by 0 bases and J by 15 bases, and 13 bases separated the two germline ends. CDR3 sequence: CASSLAEGDILHF. CDR3 in DNA: TGCGCCAGCAGCTTGGCCGAGGGGGACATCCTCCACTTT.

This clone showed up just a few times. V gene TRBV29-1 combines with J gene TRBJ1-6, with D possibly TRBD1 on 5 matching bases. The V and J ends lost 6 bases and 6 bases respectively, with 15 bases between them. Per the germline V gene, CDR1 is SQVTM and CDR2 is ANQGSEA. The CDR3 runs 14 residues. Written as DNA, the CDR3 is TGCAGCGTCCGCCTTGACAGTCCTAATTCACCCCTCCACTTT. It encodes CSVRLDSPNSPLHF.

This rearrangement joins TRBV5-1 to TRBJ2-2, with TRBD2 matching over 7 bases. There are 17 residues in the CDR3. The germline V gene has CDR1 SGHRS and CDR2 YFSETQ. Trimming removed 2 bases from V and 2 bases from J; junction bases left unmatched: 9. CDR3 in amino acids: CASSLGLSGTNTGELFF. CDR3 sequence (DNA): TGCGCCAGCAGCTTAGGTCTAAGCGGGACCAACACCGGGGAGCTGTTTTTT.

The rearrangement joins TRBV7-9 to TRBJ1-4; no clear D. V was trimmed by 1 base and J by 10 bases, leaving 10 bases between them. The germline V gene has CDR1 SEHNR and CDR2 FQNEAQ (reference sequence). This CDR3 comprises 13 residues. The CDR3 nucleotides are TGTGCCAGCAGCTTAGGAGAAGGCGGAAAACTGTTTTTT. This encodes CASSLGEGGKLFF.

The rearrangement links TRBV14 to TRBJ1-2, with 8 bases matching TRBD1. The CDR3 is 17 amino acids. After removal of 0 bases from V and 4 bases from J, the junction contained 10 bases not matched to a gene. In germline, CDR1 is SGHDN, CDR2 FVKESK. This CDR3 reads CASSQDFSGGDSYGYTF. The CDR3 DNA reads as TGTGCCAGCAGCCAAGATTTTTCAGGGGGCGATAGCTATGGCTACACCTTC. The full variable domain, completed using reference TRBV14 and TRBJ1-2, is EAGVTQFPSHSVIEKGQTVTLRCDPISGHDNLYWYRRVMGKEIKFLLHFVKESKQDESGMPNNRFLAERTGGTYSTLKVQPAELEDSGVYFCASSQDFSGGDSYGYTFGSGTRLTVV.

This chain joins TRBV27 and TRBJ2-3; D uncertain. Trimming removed 6 bases from V and 4 bases from J, with 23 bases in between. The CDR3 is 17 amino acids. Germline V CDR1 and CDR2: MNHEY, SMNVEV (reference sequence). DNA for the CDR3: TGTGCCAGCAGAAATTTACCGTTTGCATCAGGCCCAGATACGCAGTATTTT. It encodes CASRNLPFASGPDTQYF.

The count of this clone is one. The V gene is TRBV27, the J gene TRBJ2-7; D not resolved. Germline V gives CDR1 MNHEY, CDR2 SMNVEV (reference sequence). The V end was cut by 6 bases, the J end by 0 bases, with 12 bases between. The length of the CDR3 is 14 residues. The CDR3 protein is CASRSRINSYEQYF. The CDR3 DNA is TGTGCCAGCAGATCCAGAATTAACTCCTACGAGCAGTACTTC.

The gene calls are TRBV30 and TRBJ1-4; weak D call: TRBD1 (5 bases). The CDR3 runs to 15 residues. Germline CDR1 GTSNPN, CDR2 SVGIG (reference sequence). Trimming pared 2 bases from V and 8 bases from J, leaving 18 bases between. CDR3 sequence: CAWSPQTVLDEKLFF. In DNA, the CDR3 is TGTGCCTGGAGTCCACAGACAGTGCTGGACGAAAAACTGTTTTTT. Together with reference TRBV30 and TRBJ1-4, the CDR3 gives the full variable domain: SQTIHQWPATLVQPVGSPLSLECTVEGTSNPNLYWYRQAAGRGLQLLFYSVGIGQISSEVPQNLSASRPQDRQFILSSKKLLLSDSGFYLCAWSPQTVLDEKLFFGSGTQLSVL.

V gene TRBV6-1 combines with J gene TRBJ2-1, with 9 bases that match TRBD1. The germline CDR1 and CDR2 sequences are MNHNS and SASEGT. The CDR3 loop spans 15 amino acids. With V trimmed by 10 bases and J by 5 bases, 12 bases remained unmatched. CDR3 region: CAITSGTGSHNEQFF. The CDR3 DNA sequence: TGTGCCATCACGTCCGGGACAGGGTCCCACAATGAGCAGTTCTTC.

This clone was counted between two and nine times. The chain employs TRBV25-1 and TRBJ1-3; D might be TRBD1 (5 bases). This CDR3 contains 14 residues. V shed 6 bases and J shed 2 bases, with 11 bases lying between them. Looked up from germline, CDR1 is MGHDK and CDR2 is SYGVNS. This CDR3 is CASRDTGAGNTIYF. The DNA for the CDR3 is TGTGCCAGCAGGGACACGGGGGCTGGAAACACCATATATTTT.

V gene TRBV7-9 combines with J gene TRBJ1-2; D may be TRBD1 (6 bases). The CDR3 covers 13 residues. Germline CDR1 SEHNR, CDR2 FQNEAQ (reference sequence). V dropped 5 bases and J dropped 4 bases, with 11 bases sitting between them. CDR3 sequence reads: CASSPGALYGYTF. CDR3 bases: TGTGCCAGCAGCCCAGGGGCCCTCTATGGCTACACCTTC.

The rearrangement joins TRBV5-1 to TRBJ1-6; 7 bases are shared with TRBD1. CDR1 and CDR2 (germline): SGHRS, YFSETQ. The CDR3 is 14 amino acids. V shed 2 bases, J shed 12 bases, and the junction held 8 bases outside the gene matches. CDR3: CASSLGQEKEPLHF. The CDR3 DNA reads TGCGCCAGCAGCTTAGGACAGGAAAAGGAACCCCTCCACTTT.

DNA of the CDR3: TGTGCTTCGAGGGAGAATCAGCCCCAGCATTTT. This gives the protein CASRENQPQHF. This sequence joins TRBV6-1 and TRBJ1-5; no clear D. The germline V gene encodes CDR1 MNHNS and CDR2 SASEGT. The CDR3 has 11 residues.